Reported below is one T cell receptor (beta chain). This clonotype appeared a few times. Its antigen is unknown. Base qualities were left out, and no much larger clone turns up one base away. CDR1 is given as SGDLS and CDR2 as YYNGEE, both from the germline V gene. V loses 2 bases of germline sequence and J loses 7 bases, and the interval between the two ends is 22 bases. The CDR3 goes from the cysteine to the phenylalanine over 17 residues. The sequence is cut down to CDR3 DNA, 51 bases in frame from base 1. The entry originates in a study of identical twins (dated by TCRdb to 2016 to 2017). The study in broad terms: The study deep-sequenced TCR alpha and beta repertoires from monozygotic twins, unrelated adults of various ages and cord blood to test whether fetal clonotypes persist. To rule out contamination, the twin experiments were replicated at different times with different library preparation protocols.

Only healthy Caucasian donors were included. The library relied on 5' RACE. The sequencer listed for this sample is Illumina HiSeq 2000. Template switching introduced a universal primer binding site; the final cDNA contained a unique molecular identifier, enabling accurate counting of TCR cDNA molecules. Specific primers in the conserved constant-segment region were used to synthesize first-strand cDNA for TCR alpha and beta chains. To control for contamination, each cDNA library was double barcoded with a SMART-Mk sample barcode plus Illumina barcodes. TruSeq adapter sequences along with Illumina sample barcodes were introduced in two successive PCR steps. The Illumina HiSeq platform was used with custom primers to sequence TCR alpha and beta cDNA libraries. The study's own analysis went as follows. Unique molecular identifiers were extracted from raw reads with MiGEC, and CDR3 positions were determined with MiXCR. Recombination models were inferred per individual with the repgenHMM and IGoR tools using an EM algorithm. Shared clonotypes were analyzed with the tcR package in R, and sharing was normalized by the product of cloneset sizes. To study raw recombination without the effects of thymic and clonal selection, out-of-frame nonproductive sequences were analyzed. The public reads were run again by TCRdb, first through fastp at Q25 and then through MiXCR, and only productive beta chains were kept. Every distinct CDR3 protein forms one entry, paired with its most common genes and DNA. TCRdb's processing, not the study's, gives the V and J calls here. This sample comprises around 1.7 million distinct CDR3 sequences, 25% to 35% of them detected only once. About 0.3% of the sample is held by the ten biggest clonotypes.

What the research found in general, with its limitations: The excess sharing between twins in beta out-of-frame sequences was weaker because fewer shared sequences reduced the signal-to-noise ratio. Compared with coincidental sharing between unrelated individuals, out-of-frame TCR alpha sequences shared between twins had an excess of sequences with low generation probability. Because the same donors could not be followed over many years, the conclusions relied on cross-sectional statistical analysis. In monozygotic twins, recombination models systematically underestimated out-of-frame TCR alpha sharing, but the models matched the sharing seen between unrelated individuals. Invariant T cells such as MAIT and iNKT could partly confound zero-insertion analyses, although diverse VJ usage argued against such confounding for most clonotypes. Abundant cord blood beta clonotypes had fewer insertions, young adult naive repertoires showed a similar but weaker trend, and memory repertoires showed no such trend.

The sequenced material came from cord blood. The sequence was obtained from a newborn girl in good health. The chain is assembled from TRBV9 and TRBJ2-1; no D segment can be confidently identified. For the CDR3, the sequence is CASSVSLGRNWGNEQFF. The DNA sequence is TGTGCCAGCAGCGTTTCCCTTGGACGTAATTGGGGAAATGAGCAGTTCTTC.